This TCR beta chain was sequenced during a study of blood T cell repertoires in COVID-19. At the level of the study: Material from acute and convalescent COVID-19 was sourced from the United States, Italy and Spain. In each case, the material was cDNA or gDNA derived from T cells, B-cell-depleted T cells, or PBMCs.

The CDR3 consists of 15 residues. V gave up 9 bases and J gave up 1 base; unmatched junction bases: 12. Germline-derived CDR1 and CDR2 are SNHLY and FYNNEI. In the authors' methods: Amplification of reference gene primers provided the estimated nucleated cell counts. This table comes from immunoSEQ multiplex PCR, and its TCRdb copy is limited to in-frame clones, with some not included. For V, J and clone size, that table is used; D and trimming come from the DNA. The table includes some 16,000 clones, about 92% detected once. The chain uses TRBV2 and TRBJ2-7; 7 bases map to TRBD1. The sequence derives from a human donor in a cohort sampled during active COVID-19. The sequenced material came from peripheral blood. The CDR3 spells CASKSRQGESYEQYF. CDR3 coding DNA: TGTGCCAGTAAATCTCGACAGGGCGAATCCTACGAGCAGTACTTC.